This T cell receptor (beta chain) was identified in a study of T cells expressing NK-cell markers. Across the whole study: According to the study, TCR beta repertoires originated from sorted CD3+CD56+NKG2C+, CD3+CD56+NKG2C- and CD3+CD56-NKG2C+ T cells.

TCRdb reprocessed the 5' RACE reads and reports one entry per CDR3 protein, with no DNA. Recorded here are roughly 390,000 distinct CDR3 sequences; the top ten clones represent over 8.5%. The CDR3 loop spans 11 amino acids. Sequenced sample: blood T cells: a sorted CD56 or NKG2C T cell subset, CD4+ or CD8+ T cells, or bulk PBMC T cells (not recorded which). The chain recombines TRBV12-3 or TRBV12-4 with TRBJ1-3. The clonotype comes from a woman between 50 and 59 years old in good health. CDR3 sequence reads: CASSLIDSIYF.